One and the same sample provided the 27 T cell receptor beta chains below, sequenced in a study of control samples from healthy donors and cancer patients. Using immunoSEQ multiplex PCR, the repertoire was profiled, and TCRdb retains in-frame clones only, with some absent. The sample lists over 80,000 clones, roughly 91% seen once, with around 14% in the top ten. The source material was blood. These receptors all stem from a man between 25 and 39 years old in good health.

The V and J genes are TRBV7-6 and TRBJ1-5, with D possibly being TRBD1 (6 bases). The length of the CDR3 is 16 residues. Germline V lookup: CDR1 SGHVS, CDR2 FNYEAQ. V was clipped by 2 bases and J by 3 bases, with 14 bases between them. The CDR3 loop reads CASSLYRDAINQPQHF. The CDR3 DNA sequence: TGTGCCAGCAGCTTATACAGGGATGCGATCAATCAGCCCCAGCATTTT.

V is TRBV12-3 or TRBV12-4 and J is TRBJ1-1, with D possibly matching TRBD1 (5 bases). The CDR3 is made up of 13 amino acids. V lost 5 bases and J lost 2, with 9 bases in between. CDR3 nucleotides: TGTGCCAGCAGTCCGGGGGAAAACACTGAAGCTTTCTTT. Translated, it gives CASSPGENTEAFF.

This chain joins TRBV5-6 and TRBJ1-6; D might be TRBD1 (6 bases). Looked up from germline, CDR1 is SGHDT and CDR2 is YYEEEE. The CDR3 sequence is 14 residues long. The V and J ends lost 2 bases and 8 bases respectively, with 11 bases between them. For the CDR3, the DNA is TGTGCCAGCAGCTTACAGGGTAAATATTCACCCCTCCACTTT. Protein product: CASSLQGKYSPLHF. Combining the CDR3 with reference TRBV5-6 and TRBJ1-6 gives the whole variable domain DAGVTQSPTHLIKTRGQQVTLRCSPKSGHDTVSWYQQALGQGPQFIFQYYEEEERQRGNFPDRFSGHQFPNYSSELNVNALLLGDSALYLCASSLQGKYSPLHFGNGTRLTVT.

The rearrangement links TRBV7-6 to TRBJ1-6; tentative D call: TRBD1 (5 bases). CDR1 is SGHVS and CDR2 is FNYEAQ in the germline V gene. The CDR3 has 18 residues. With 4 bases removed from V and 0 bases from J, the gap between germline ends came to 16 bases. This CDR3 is CASSSNQGRSSYNSPLHF. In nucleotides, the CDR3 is TGTGCCAGCAGCTCCAATCAGGGACGGAGCTCCTATAATTCACCCCTCCACTTT.

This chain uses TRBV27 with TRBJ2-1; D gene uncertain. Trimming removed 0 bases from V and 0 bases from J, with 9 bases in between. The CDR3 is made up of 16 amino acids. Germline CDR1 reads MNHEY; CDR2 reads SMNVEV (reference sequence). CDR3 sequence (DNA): TGTGCCAGCAGTTTATCGGGCGATTACTCCTACAATGAGCAGTTCTTC. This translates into CASSLSGDYSYNEQFF.

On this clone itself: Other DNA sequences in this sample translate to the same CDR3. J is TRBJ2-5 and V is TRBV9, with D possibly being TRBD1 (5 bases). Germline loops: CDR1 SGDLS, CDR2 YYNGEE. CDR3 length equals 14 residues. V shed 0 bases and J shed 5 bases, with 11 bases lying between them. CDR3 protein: CASSVEGVGETQYF. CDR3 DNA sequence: TGTGCCAGCAGCGTAGAAGGGGTCGGGGAGACCCAGTACTTC.

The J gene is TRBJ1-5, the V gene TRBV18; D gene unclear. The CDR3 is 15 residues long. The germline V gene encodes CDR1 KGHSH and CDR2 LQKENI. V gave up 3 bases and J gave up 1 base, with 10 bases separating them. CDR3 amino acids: CASSPGVRSNQPQHF. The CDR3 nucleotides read TGTGCCAGCTCACCGGGCGTCAGAAGCAATCAGCCCCAGCATTTT.

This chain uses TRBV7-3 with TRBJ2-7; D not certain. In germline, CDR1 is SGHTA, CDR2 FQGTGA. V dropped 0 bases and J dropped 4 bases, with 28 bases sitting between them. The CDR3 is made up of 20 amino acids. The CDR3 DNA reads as TGTGCCAGCAGCTTAACTTACTCCGGCCGGCAGCGCGTGGGATTGTACGAGCAGTACTTC. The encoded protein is CASSLTYSGRQRVGLYEQYF. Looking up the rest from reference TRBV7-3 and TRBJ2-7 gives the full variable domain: GAGVSQTPSNKVTEKGKYVELRCDPISGHTALYWYRQSLGQGPEFLIYFQGTGAADDSGLPNDRFFAVRPEGSVSTLKIQRTERGDSAVYLCASSLTYSGRQRVGLYEQYFGPGTRLTVT.

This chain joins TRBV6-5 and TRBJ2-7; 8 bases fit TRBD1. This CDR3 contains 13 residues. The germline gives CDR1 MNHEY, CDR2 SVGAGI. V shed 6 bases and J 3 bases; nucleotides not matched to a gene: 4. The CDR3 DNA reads TGTGCCAGCAGGGACGGACAGGGCTACGAGCAGTACTTC. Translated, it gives CASRDGQGYEQYF.

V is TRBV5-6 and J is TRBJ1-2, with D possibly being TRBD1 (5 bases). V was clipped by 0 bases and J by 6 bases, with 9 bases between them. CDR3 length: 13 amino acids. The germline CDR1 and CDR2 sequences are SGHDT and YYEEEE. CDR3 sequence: CASSLGGIDGYTF. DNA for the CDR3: TGTGCCAGCAGCTTGGGGGGGATAGATGGCTACACCTTC.

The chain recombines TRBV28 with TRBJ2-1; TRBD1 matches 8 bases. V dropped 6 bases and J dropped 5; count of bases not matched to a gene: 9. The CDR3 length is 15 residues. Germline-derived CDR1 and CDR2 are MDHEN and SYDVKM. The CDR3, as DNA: TGTGCCAGCAGACTGCCGGGACAGGCCAACAATGAGCAGTTCTTC. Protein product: CASRLPGQANNEQFF.

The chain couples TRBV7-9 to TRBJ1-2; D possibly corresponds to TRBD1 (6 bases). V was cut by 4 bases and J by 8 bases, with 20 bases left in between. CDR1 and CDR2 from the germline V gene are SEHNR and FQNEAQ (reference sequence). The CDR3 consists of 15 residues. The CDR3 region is CASSSQGTKPMGYTF. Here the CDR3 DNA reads TGTGCCAGCAGCTCACAGGGAACAAAGCCGATGGGCTACACCTTC. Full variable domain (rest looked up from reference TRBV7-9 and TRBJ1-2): DTGVSQNPRHKITKRGQNVTFRCDPISEHNRLYWYRQTLGQGPEFLTYFQNEAQLEKSRLLSDRFSAERPKGSFSTLEIQRTEQGDSAMYLCASSSQGTKPMGYTFGSGTRLTVV.

The DNA for the CDR3 is TGTGCCAGCAGCCAATCGAGGGCTGAAAAACTGTTTTTT. It encodes CASSQSRAEKLFF. The chain carries TRBV16 and TRBJ1-4; D is undetermined. The CDR3 length is 13 residues. CDR1 and CDR2 (germline): KGHSY, FQNENV. The V end was cut by 0 bases, the J end by 7 bases, with 6 bases between. The full variable domain, rest sourced from reference TRBV16 and TRBJ1-4, is GEEVAQTPKHLVRGEGQKAKLYCAPIKGHSYVFWYQQVLKNEFKFLISFQNENVFDETGMPKERFSAKCLPNSPCSLEIQATKLEDSAVYFCASSQSRAEKLFFGSGTQLSVL.

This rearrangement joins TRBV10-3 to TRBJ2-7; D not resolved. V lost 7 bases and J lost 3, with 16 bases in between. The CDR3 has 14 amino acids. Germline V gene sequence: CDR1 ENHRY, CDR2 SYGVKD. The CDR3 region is CAITSEGLIYEQYF. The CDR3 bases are TGTGCCATCACGAGTGAAGGGCTAATCTACGAGCAGTACTTC.

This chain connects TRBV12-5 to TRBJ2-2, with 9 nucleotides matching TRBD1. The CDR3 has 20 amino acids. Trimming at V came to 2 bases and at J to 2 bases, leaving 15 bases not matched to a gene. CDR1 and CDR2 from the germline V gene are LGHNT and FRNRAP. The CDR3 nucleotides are TGTGCTAGTGGTTTGAACCACAGGGGGCTGAGCGCGGTTAACACCGGGGAGCTGTTTTTT. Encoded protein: CASGLNHRGLSAVNTGELFF.

This CDR3 is CASSQPTGSLDYGYTF. The CDR3 nucleotides are TGTGCCAGCAGCCAACCCACAGGGTCTTTGGACTATGGCTACACCTTC. The rearrangement joins TRBV3-1 (or the pseudogene TRBV3-2) to TRBJ1-2; maybe TRBD1 (6 bases). The V gene lost 2 bases and the J gene lost 3 bases, with 16 bases spanning the gap. The germline CDR1 and CDR2 sequences are LGHDT and YNNKEL (reference sequence). This CDR3 is 16 amino acids long.

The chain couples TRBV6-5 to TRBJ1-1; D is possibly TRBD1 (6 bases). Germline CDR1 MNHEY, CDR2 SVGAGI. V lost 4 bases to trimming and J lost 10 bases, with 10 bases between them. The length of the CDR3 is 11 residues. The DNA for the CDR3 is TGTGCCAGCAGTTCGGGGGCTAGAGCTTTCTTT. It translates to CASSSGARAFF.

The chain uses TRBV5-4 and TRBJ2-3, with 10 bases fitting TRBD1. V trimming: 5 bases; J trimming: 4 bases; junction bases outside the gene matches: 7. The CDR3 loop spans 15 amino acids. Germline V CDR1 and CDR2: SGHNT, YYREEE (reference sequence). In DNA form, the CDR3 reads TGTGCCAGCAGTGACGGACAGGGGGGATCAGATACGCAGTATTTT. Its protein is CASSDGQGGSDTQYF.

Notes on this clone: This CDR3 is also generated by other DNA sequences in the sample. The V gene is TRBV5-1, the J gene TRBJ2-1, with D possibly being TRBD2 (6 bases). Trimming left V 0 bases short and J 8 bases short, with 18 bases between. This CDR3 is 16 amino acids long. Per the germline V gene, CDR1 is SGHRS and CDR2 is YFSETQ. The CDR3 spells CASSLGGGLAGDEQFF. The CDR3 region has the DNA TGCGCCAGCAGCTTGGGTGGGGGACTGGCCGGGGATGAGCAGTTCTTC.

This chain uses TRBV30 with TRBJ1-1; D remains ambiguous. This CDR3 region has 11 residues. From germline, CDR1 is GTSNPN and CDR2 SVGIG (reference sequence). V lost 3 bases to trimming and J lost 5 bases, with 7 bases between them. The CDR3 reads CAWRVWTEAFF. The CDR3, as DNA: TGTGCCTGGAGGGTGTGGACTGAAGCTTTCTTT.

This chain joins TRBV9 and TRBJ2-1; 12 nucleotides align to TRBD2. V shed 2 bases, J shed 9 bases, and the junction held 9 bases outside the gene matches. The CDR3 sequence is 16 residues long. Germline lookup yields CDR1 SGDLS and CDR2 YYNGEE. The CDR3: CASSVRLAGGLGEQFF. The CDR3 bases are TGTGCCAGCAGCGTCAGGCTAGCGGGGGGGCTCGGTGAGCAGTTCTTC.

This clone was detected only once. The CDR3 region is CASSAGDRGHEQYF. DNA for the CDR3: TGTGCCAGCAGCGCCGGGGACAGGGGTCACGAGCAGTACTTC. This chain connects TRBV9 to TRBJ2-7, with 10 bases that match TRBD1. The CDR3 runs to 14 residues. The germline V gene has CDR1 SGDLS and CDR2 YYNGEE. Trimming took 3 bases from V and 5 from J; bases not matched to a gene: 5.

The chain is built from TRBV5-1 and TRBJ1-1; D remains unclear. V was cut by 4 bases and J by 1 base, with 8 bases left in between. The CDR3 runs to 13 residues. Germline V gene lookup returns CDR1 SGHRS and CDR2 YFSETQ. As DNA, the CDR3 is TGCGCCAGCAGCAAGACGGGGAACACTGAAGCTTTCTTT. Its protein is CASSKTGNTEAFF.

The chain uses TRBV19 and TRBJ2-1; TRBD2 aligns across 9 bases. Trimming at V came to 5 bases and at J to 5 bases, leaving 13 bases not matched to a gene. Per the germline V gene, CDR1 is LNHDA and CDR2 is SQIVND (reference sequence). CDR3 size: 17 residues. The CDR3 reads CASSSSPGLAFNNEQFF. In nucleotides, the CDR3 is TGTGCCAGTAGTTCCTCTCCGGGACTAGCTTTCAACAATGAGCAGTTCTTC.

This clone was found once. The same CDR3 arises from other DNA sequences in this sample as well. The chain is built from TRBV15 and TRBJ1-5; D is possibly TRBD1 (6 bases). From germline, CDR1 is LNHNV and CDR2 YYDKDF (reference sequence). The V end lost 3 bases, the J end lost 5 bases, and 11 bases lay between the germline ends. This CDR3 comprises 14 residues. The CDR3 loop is CATSRDRGDQPQHF. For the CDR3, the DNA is TGTGCCACCAGCAGGGACAGAGGAGATCAGCCCCAGCATTTT.

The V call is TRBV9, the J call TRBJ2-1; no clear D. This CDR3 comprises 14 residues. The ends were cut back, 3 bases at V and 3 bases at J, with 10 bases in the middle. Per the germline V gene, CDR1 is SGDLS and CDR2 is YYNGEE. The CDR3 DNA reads TGTGCCAGCAGCGCGGAAGGGTACTACAATGAGCAGTTCTTC. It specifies CASSAEGYYNEQFF.

CDR3 amino acids: CASSPRGRGANVLTF. The CDR3 DNA follows: TGTGCCAGCAGCCCCAGGGGGCGAGGGGCCAACGTCCTGACTTTC. This rearrangement joins TRBV5-6 to TRBJ2-6; the match to TRBD1 covers 8 bases. CDR1 is SGHDT, CDR2 YYEEEE, per germline. This CDR3 has 15 amino acids. The ends lost 4 bases at V and 4 bases at J; junction bases unmatched: 4.